Listed here are 28 T cell receptor beta chains from one sample, sequenced in a study of blood T cells in healthy people across ages. A J-beta primer mix and a sample-barcoded 5' primer were used in a second PCR of roughly 6 to 12 cycles. TCRdb re-called the 5' RACE reads through MiXCR, storing one row per CDR3 protein. The table includes fewer than 750,000 distinct CDR3 sequences, approximately 52% detected once. The specimen was blood. Receptors originate from a woman of 80 years or more in good health.

The rearrangement links TRBV2 to TRBJ1-2, with unresolved D. V dropped 7 bases and J dropped 7 bases, with 19 bases sitting between them. The CDR3 has 14 amino acids. The germline V gene has CDR1 SNHLY and CDR2 FYNNEI. CDR3 sequence: CASNLRNARFGYTF. CDR3 nucleotides: TGTGCCAGCAACCTACGGAACGCAAGGTTTGGCTACACCTTC.

This clonotype came up a few times. The chain carries TRBV20-1 and TRBJ2-3; TRBD1 is a possible D gene (5 bases). The CDR3 sequence is 16 residues long. The ends were cut back, 4 bases at V and 6 bases at J, with 23 bases in the middle. Looked up from germline, CDR1 is DFQATT and CDR2 is SNEGSKA (reference sequence). The CDR3 bases are TGCAGTGCTACATGGCCAGGGCCTTCCCTCACGGATACGCAGTATTTT. As protein: CSATWPGPSLTDTQYF.

The rearrangement links TRBV6-5 to TRBJ1-1; D might be TRBD1 (5 bases). Germline V gene data show CDR1 as MNHEY and CDR2 as SVGAGI. Trimming removed 2 bases at V and 7 bases at J, with 14 bases between. The CDR3 is made up of 14 amino acids. In DNA form, the CDR3 reads TGTGCCAGCAGTTACCGAGGTTCGGGGGGTGAAGCTTTCTTT. Protein: CASSYRGSGGEAFF.

Many counts were recorded for this clonotype. It may be a read error: a sequence one base away is much more abundant. The chain is built from TRBV10-3 and TRBJ2-7; 8 nucleotides agree with TRBD1. Germline CDR1 reads ENHRY; CDR2 reads SYGVKD. The CDR3 runs to 14 residues. V lost 10 bases to trimming and J lost 7 bases; unmatched junction nucleotides: 15. CDR3 coding DNA: TGTGCCACTATCGACAGGGGCTCTTACAATGAGCAGTACTTC. Protein: CATIDRGSYNEQYF.

This chain connects TRBV20-1 to TRBJ1-5; maybe TRBD1 (5 bases). CDR1 and CDR2 from the germline V gene are DFQATT and SNEGSKA (reference sequence). The CDR3 loop spans 14 amino acids. Deletions cut 6 bases from V and 7 bases from J, with 19 bases between. The CDR3 nucleotides read TGCAGTGCAGAAATCCAGGGCAAAGGGCAGCCCCAGCATTTT. This sequence encodes CSAEIQGKGQPQHF.

The rearrangement uses TRBV5-1 and TRBJ2-1; the D gene could be TRBD1 or TRBD2 (5 bases each). The CDR3 is 15 amino acids. Trimming stripped 2 bases from V and 5 bases from J, with 14 bases between. The V gene's germline CDR1 is SGHRS and CDR2 YFSETQ. The CDR3 region is CASSFRDPRDNEQFF. CDR3 nucleotides: TGCGCCAGCAGCTTCCGGGACCCCCGGGACAATGAGCAGTTCTTC.

The V call is TRBV12-3 or TRBV12-4, the J call TRBJ2-7; either TRBD1 or TRBD2 may fit D (7 bases each). V was pared by 5 bases and J by 1 base, with 15 bases between. The CDR3 is 15 residues long. The CDR3 DNA follows: TGTGCCAGCAGTATCCAGGGGGGGTATTCCTACGAGCAGTACTTC. It codes for CASSIQGGYSYEQYF.

In this sample, this clonotype turned up many times. V and J are TRBV20-1 and TRBJ2-1; 7 bases line up with TRBD2. Germline-derived CDR1 and CDR2 are DFQATT and SNEGSKA (reference sequence). This CDR3 has 15 amino acids. Losses at the gene ends were 1 base for V and 3 bases for J; bases not matched to a gene: 6. For the CDR3, the DNA is TGCAGTGCTAGAGTTGGCGGGGGAAGCTACAATGAGCAGTTCTTC. Amino acid sequence: CSARVGGGSYNEQFF.

This clonotype has a handful of counts. The gene calls are TRBV29-1 and TRBJ2-2, with 7 bases that match TRBD1. CDR3 size: 14 residues. Trimming removed 8 bases from V and 0 bases from J; junction bases left unmatched: 6. The germline CDR1 and CDR2 sequences are SQVTM and ANQGSEA. The CDR3 here is CSTGARANTGELFF. In DNA form, the CDR3 reads TGCAGCACAGGGGCCCGTGCGAACACCGGGGAGCTGTTTTTT.

J is TRBJ2-1 and V is TRBV20-1, with D possibly TRBD1 on 5 matching bases. Germline-derived CDR1 and CDR2 are DFQATT and SNEGSKA (reference sequence). Trimming removed 0 bases from V and 10 bases from J, with 10 bases in between. The CDR3 length is 12 residues. The CDR3 loop reads CSARDSNREQFF. CDR3 nucleotide sequence: TGCAGTGCTAGAGATTCCAACAGGGAGCAGTTCTTC.

The chain is built from TRBV20-1 and TRBJ2-1; possibly TRBD1 for D (6 bases). Germline values: CDR1 DFQATT, CDR2 SNEGSKA (reference sequence). This CDR3 is built from 15 residues. V dropped 2 bases and J dropped 8 bases, with 19 bases sitting between them. The CDR3 here is CSARKERTVKDEQFF. The DNA for the CDR3 is TGCAGTGCTAGAAAGGAAAGGACAGTAAAGGATGAGCAGTTCTTC.

This rearrangement joins TRBV5-1 to TRBJ2-1; D is perhaps TRBD1 or TRBD2 (5 bases each). Germline V gene sequence: CDR1 SGHRS, CDR2 YFSETQ. Trimming removed 1 base at V and 4 bases at J, with 9 bases between. CDR3 length: 14 amino acids. CDR3: CASSLQGEYNEQFF. In DNA form, the CDR3 reads TGCGCCAGCAGCTTGCAGGGAGAATACAATGAGCAGTTCTTC.

The gene calls are TRBV30 and TRBJ1-1; 7 bases match TRBD1. CDR3 length: 10 amino acids. The ends lost 7 bases at V and 10 bases at J; junction bases unmatched: 6. In germline, CDR1 is GTSNPN, CDR2 SVGIG (reference sequence). This CDR3 reads CASDRDRAFF. CDR3 bases: TGTGCCTCTGATCGGGACAGAGCTTTCTTT.

The V and J genes are TRBV3-1 and TRBJ2-5, with D hard to call. There are 13 residues in the CDR3. The V end lost 6 bases, the J end lost 2 bases, and 10 bases lay between the germline ends. Germline assignment: CDR1 LGHDT and CDR2 YNNKEL (reference sequence). The CDR3 sequence is CASRERVQETQYF. CDR3 sequence (DNA): TGTGCCAGCAGAGAAAGGGTTCAAGAGACCCAGTACTTC.

This clonotype was recorded only once. V is TRBV7-2 and J is TRBJ2-7; the D gene could be TRBD1 or TRBD2 (6 bases each). V was pared by 7 bases and J by 0 bases, with 16 bases between. CDR3 length: 15 amino acids. Germline values: CDR1 SGHTA, CDR2 FQGNSA. CDR3 sequence (DNA): TGTGCCAGCACCATAACAGGGACTGACTCCTACGAGCAGTACTTC. Protein: CASTITGTDSYEQYF.

This clonotype has a count of ten or more. The CDR3 DNA follows: TGCGCCAGCAGCTTTCGGACCGGGGATGAGCAGTTCTTC. Its translation: CASSFRTGDEQFF. This sequence joins TRBV5-1 and TRBJ2-1, with D perhaps matching TRBD2 (5 bases). V was trimmed by 2 bases and J by 8 bases, leaving 11 bases between them. The CDR3 totals 13 residues. Germline CDR1 is SGHRS and CDR2 is YFSETQ.

This clonotype was seen only a few times. Here the CDR3 DNA reads TGCGCCAGCAGCTTGGGTCAGACGAACACTGAAGCTTTCTTT. This encodes CASSLGQTNTEAFF. V gene TRBV5-1 combines with J gene TRBJ1-1; D is uncertain. Trimming cost V 0 bases and J 1 base, with 7 bases left between them. Germline CDR1 and CDR2: SGHRS and YFSETQ. This CDR3 contains 14 residues.

The chain employs TRBV21-1 and TRBJ2-1. The J call is in doubt because the DNA end fits TRBJ2-7 better. TRBV21-1 is a listed pseudogene. CDR3 length: 15 residues. The DNA of the CDR3 is TGTGCCAGCAGCAAGTCCGGGAGACCCTACAATGAGCAGTACTTC. As protein: CASSKSGRPYNEQYF.

The V call is TRBV5-1, the J call TRBJ2-1; the D gene is possibly TRBD2 (5 bases). CDR3 length: 14 amino acids. Germline values: CDR1 SGHRS, CDR2 YFSETQ. Trimming left V 0 bases short and J 9 bases short, with 13 bases between. CDR3 residues: CASSLAAASREQFF. For the CDR3, the DNA is TGCGCCAGCAGCTTGGCCGCGGCTAGCCGTGAGCAGTTCTTC.

The chain combines TRBV29-1 with TRBJ2-1; no clear D. V was pared by 6 bases and J by 9 bases, with 15 bases between. Germline V lookup: CDR1 SQVTM, CDR2 ANQGSEA. The CDR3 has 12 amino acids. The CDR3 DNA is TGCAGCGTACTAATTCCGAGAGGTGAGCAGTTCTTC. This codes for CSVLIPRGEQFF.

Many counts were recorded for this clonotype. The chain couples TRBV6-6 to TRBJ2-2; 11 bases fit TRBD1. The CDR3 runs to 16 residues. Germline V gene sequence: CDR1 MNHNY, CDR2 SVGAGI (reference sequence). Germline trimming cut 6 bases from V and 6 bases from J; bases unmatched to any gene: 9. The CDR3 region is CASRPPGTGGPGELFF. The CDR3, as DNA: TGTGCCAGCAGACCTCCCGGGACAGGGGGTCCCGGGGAGCTGTTTTTT.

The chain links TRBV12-3 or TRBV12-4 to TRBJ1-1; 8 bases fit TRBD1. V trimming: 7 bases; J trimming: 8 bases; junction bases outside the gene matches: 12. The CDR3 is 14 amino acids. The CDR3 DNA sequence: TGTGCCAGCACCCTACTTTCAGGGGGCCTAGAAGCTTTCTTT. Its translation is CASTLLSGGLEAFF.

V gene TRBV7-2 combines with J gene TRBJ2-3; the match to TRBD2 covers 7 bases. The junction had 5 bases not matched to a gene; V was cut back by 2 bases and J by 0 bases. The CDR3 consists of 16 residues. Germline-derived CDR1 and CDR2 are SGHTA and FQGNSA. Here the CDR3 reads CASSLYGGFSTDTQYF. DNA for the CDR3: TGTGCCAGCAGCTTATACGGGGGGTTTAGCACAGATACGCAGTATTTT.

The chain uses TRBV15 and TRBJ2-1; D not certain. Germline V gene lookup returns CDR1 LNHNV and CDR2 YYDKDF (reference sequence). V shed 0 bases and J shed 5 bases, with 8 bases lying between them. The CDR3 extends over 14 amino acids. This chain's CDR3 is CATSRDLKNNEQFF. DNA of the CDR3: TGTGCCACCAGCAGAGACCTCAAAAACAATGAGCAGTTCTTC.

The chain joins TRBV25-1 to TRBJ1-1; D possibly corresponds to TRBD1 (6 bases). Germline values: CDR1 MGHDK, CDR2 SYGVNS. CDR3 length equals 15 residues. V shed 7 bases and J shed 8 bases, with 23 bases lying between them. CDR3 sequence: CASNSFGGLQGEAFF. DNA for the CDR3: TGTGCCAGCAACTCTTTTGGTGGCTTACAGGGCGAAGCTTTCTTT.

Ten or more counts support this clonotype. J is TRBJ2-7 and V is TRBV27, with 7 bases lining up with TRBD1. Germline CDR1 MNHEY, CDR2 SMNVEV (reference sequence). This CDR3 is 13 amino acids long. J gave up 7 bases and V 2 bases, and 5 bases lay outside the gene matches. The CDR3 here is CASSLNGQAEQYF. The CDR3 DNA follows: TGTGCCAGCAGTTTAAACGGACAGGCTGAGCAGTACTTC.

The rearrangement uses TRBV18 and TRBJ2-7; TRBD1 might be the D (6 bases). The V end was cut by 5 bases, the J end by 0 bases, with 20 bases between. From germline, CDR1 is KGHSH and CDR2 LQKENI. There are 17 residues in the CDR3. The CDR3 DNA reads TGTGCCAGCTCAATGAGACCGACAGGTGAAACCTCCTACGAGCAGTACTTC. This encodes CASSMRPTGETSYEQYF. The whole variable domain, filled in from reference TRBV18 and TRBJ2-7, reads NAGVMQNPRHLVRRRGQEARLRCSPMKGHSHVYWYRQLPEEGLKFMVYLQKENIIDESGMPKERFSAEFPKEGPSILRIQQVVRGDSAAYFCASSMRPTGETSYEQYFGPGTRLTVT.

The chain joins TRBV6-5 to TRBJ1-2; TRBD1 agrees at 7 bases. The CDR3 runs to 14 residues. Trimming cost V 11 bases and J 2 bases; bases outside gene matches: 11. Germline V gene lookup returns CDR1 MNHEY and CDR2 SVGAGI. DNA of the CDR3: TGTGCCCGTTATCGGGACAGCTCAAACTATGGCTACACCTTC. Translating gives CARYRDSSNYGYTF.